The 26 T cell receptor beta chains reported below all come from one sample, sequenced in a study of cytomegalovirus exposure and HLA in healthy donors. A multiplex PCR was run with 60 Vbeta primers and 13 Jbeta primers. TCRdb's table, derived via immunoSEQ multiplex PCR, lists solely in-frame clones and lacks some. The table includes approximately 100,000 clones, around 73% detected once. Specimen: PBMCs. The receptors come from a woman between 35 and 50 years old in good health and CMV-seronegative.

CDR3 DNA sequence: TGTGCCAGCAGCCCCTCGGACAGGGGGATCACTGAAGCTTTCTTT. Its translation is CASSPSDRGITEAFF. This chain connects TRBV28 to TRBJ1-1; 10 nucleotides match TRBD1. In germline, CDR1 is MDHEN, CDR2 SYDVKM. Unmatched junction bases numbered 8, after V lost 6 bases and J lost 4 bases. CDR3 size: 15 residues.

The chain uses TRBV11-1 and TRBJ1-5, with 11 bases matching TRBD1. J gave up 5 bases and V 4 bases, and 4 bases lay outside the gene matches. This CDR3 comprises 15 residues. In germline, CDR1 is SGHAT, CDR2 FQDESV (reference sequence). CDR3 loop: CASSYGQGAHQPQHF. CDR3 in DNA: TGTGCCAGCAGCTACGGACAGGGGGCCCATCAGCCCCAGCATTTT.

The genes are TRBV28 and TRBJ1-1, with no clear D. V lost 8 bases and J 0 bases, leaving 13 bases between the germline ends. Germline V gene data show CDR1 as MDHEN and CDR2 as SYDVKM. This CDR3 is built from 14 residues. Here the CDR3 DNA reads TGTGCCAGCGGAGACTTGCGGATGAACACTGAAGCTTTCTTT. Translating gives CASGDLRMNTEAFF.

The chain has TRBV5-4 and TRBJ2-1, with 7 nucleotides matching TRBD1. J gave up 9 bases and V 3 bases, and 12 bases lay outside the gene matches. The CDR3 spans 15 residues. The germline CDR1 and CDR2 sequences are SGHNT and YYREEE (reference sequence). The CDR3 DNA follows: TGTGCCAGCAGCTCCTCGTGGGCAGGGGGTAGTGAGCAGTTCTTC. This encodes CASSSSWAGGSEQFF.

This chain connects TRBV18 to TRBJ2-7; D is possibly TRBD2 (5 bases). V dropped 0 bases and J dropped 6 bases, with 12 bases sitting between them. The length of the CDR3 is 14 residues. The germline CDR1 and CDR2 sequences are KGHSH and LQKENI. As DNA, the CDR3 is TGTGCCAGCTCACCACCAGGCGGGCCTCGCGAGCAGTACTTC. As protein: CASSPPGGPREQYF.

The V and J genes are TRBV4-2 and TRBJ2-7; perhaps TRBD2 as D (5 bases). Trimming pared 1 base from V and 6 bases from J, leaving 13 bases between. The germline V gene has CDR1 LGHNA and CDR2 YNFKEQ. The CDR3 is 14 amino acids. The CDR3 loop reads CASSQGPGTREQYF. The CDR3 nucleotides are TGTGCCAGCAGCCAAGGTCCGGGAACACGCGAGCAGTACTTC.

This clone came up a few times. The CDR3 reads CASSINQGWQPQHF. As DNA, the CDR3 is TGTGCCAGTAGTATAAATCAGGGTTGGCAGCCCCAGCATTTT. The chain employs TRBV19 and TRBJ1-5, with a possible D match to TRBD1 (5 bases). The ends were cut back, 2 bases at V and 7 bases at J, with 12 bases in the middle. Per germline, CDR1 LNHDA and CDR2 SQIVND (reference sequence). This CDR3 region has 14 residues.

The chain couples TRBV19 to TRBJ2-2; 7 bases are a match to TRBD1. This CDR3 comprises 16 residues. V shed 5 bases, J shed 5 bases, and the junction held 11 bases outside the gene matches. Germline CDR1 reads LNHDA; CDR2 reads SQIVND (reference sequence). The CDR3 DNA is TGTGCCAGTAGTGCCCGACAGGGTATGGGGACCGGGGAGCTGTTTTTT. Amino acids: CASSARQGMGTGELFF.

The chain combines TRBV6-1 with TRBJ2-6, with TRBD1 identical over 7 bases. Trimming took 2 bases from V and 0 from J; bases not matched to a gene: 4. CDR1 and CDR2 (germline): MNHNS, SASEGT. The CDR3 is 17 residues long. As DNA, the CDR3 is TGTGCCAGCAGTGAAACGACAGGGTTCTCTGGGGCCAACGTCCTGACTTTC. As protein: CASSETTGFSGANVLTF.

Only one count was recorded for this clone. The chain combines TRBV29-1 with TRBJ2-1, with 9 bases identical to TRBD2. V lost 5 bases to trimming and J lost 0 bases; unmatched junction nucleotides: 2. Germline CDR1 SQVTM, CDR2 ANQGSEA. This CDR3 has 14 amino acids. The CDR3 region is CSVWREGSYNEQFF. The CDR3 DNA reads as TGCAGCGTTTGGCGGGAGGGCTCCTACAATGAGCAGTTCTTC.

The rearrangement joins TRBV7-2 to TRBJ2-7; 8 nucleotides agree with TRBD1. The V segment lost 1 base and the J segment 6 bases; nucleotides outside the gene matches: 8. Germline V lookup: CDR1 SGHTA, CDR2 FQGNSA. This CDR3 contains 15 residues. CDR3 in DNA: TGTGCCAGCAGCTTAGTGTTGGACAGGGCGGCCGAGCAGTACTTC. Translated, it gives CASSLVLDRAAEQYF.

V is TRBV7-3 and J is TRBJ2-1; 7 bases match TRBD2. Per the germline V gene, CDR1 is SGHTA and CDR2 is FQGTGA. Unmatched junction bases numbered 2, after V lost 3 bases and J lost 0 bases. This CDR3 is built from 15 residues. CDR3 in amino acids: CASSFLAVSYNEQFF. The CDR3 DNA reads as TGTGCCAGCAGCTTCCTAGCGGTCTCCTACAATGAGCAGTTCTTC.

The chain joins TRBV30 to TRBJ2-5; 8 bases match TRBD2. This CDR3 region has 13 residues. Germline CDR1 GTSNPN, CDR2 SVGIG (reference sequence). V shed 5 bases, J shed 5 bases, and the junction held 7 bases outside the gene matches. CDR3 residues: CAWDGLAGETQYF. The CDR3 nucleotides are TGTGCCTGGGACGGACTAGCTGGTGAGACCCAGTACTTC.

This clone was counted only a few times. The V gene is TRBV9, the J gene TRBJ1-4, with no clear D. Germline V gene data show CDR1 as SGDLS and CDR2 as YYNGEE. Between the trimmed V and J ends, which lost 3 bases and 7 bases, there was a span of 10 bases. The CDR3 is 13 residues long. The CDR3 loop reads CASSAGIAEKLFF. Here the CDR3 DNA reads TGTGCCAGCAGCGCCGGGATAGCTGAAAAACTGTTTTTT.

As concerns this clone: The junction differs from germline at one of its ends, possibly a read error. The rearrangement uses TRBV7-7 and TRBJ2-2; TRBD2 aligns across 8 bases. The CDR3 is made up of 15 amino acids. Germline CDR1 SSHAT, CDR2 FNYEAQ (reference sequence). The CDR3 coding sequence is TGTGCTAGCAGCCCGGGACTAGTTACCTCCGGGGAGCTGTTTTTT. Translation gives CASSPGLVTSGELFF.

The rearrangement links TRBV18 to TRBJ1-4, with a tentative D call TRBD1 (5 bases). V lost 4 bases and J lost 8, with 23 bases in between. This CDR3 has 17 residues. The germline CDR1 and CDR2 sequences are KGHSH and LQKENI. This chain's CDR3 is CASSRSSGSGVGEKLFF. The CDR3 bases are TGTGCCAGCTCACGGAGCTCCGGTTCGGGGGTCGGCGAAAAACTGTTTTTT.

This clone was found a few times. V usage is TRBV9 and J usage is TRBJ2-1; TRBD2 agrees at 10 bases. Looked up from germline, CDR1 is SGDLS and CDR2 is YYNGEE. CDR3 length equals 17 residues. With V trimmed by 0 bases and J by 10 bases, 13 bases remained unmatched. CDR3 sequence (DNA): TGTGCCAGCAGCGTAGAGATGAGCGGGAGGGTAGTAGAGGAGCAGTTCTTC. Protein sequence: CASSVEMSGRVVEEQFF.

This clone was detected once. This chain uses TRBV11-2 with TRBJ1-6; no definite D call. V was cut by 10 bases and J by 1 base, with 8 bases left in between. Germline V gene data show CDR1 as SGHAT and CDR2 as FQNNGV. The CDR3 has 13 residues. CDR3 in amino acids: CATGSSYNSPLHF. As DNA, the CDR3 is TGTGCCACGGGGAGTTCCTATAATTCACCCCTCCACTTT.

This clone occurred once. The J gene is TRBJ2-1, the V gene TRBV9; 8 bases agree with TRBD2. CDR3 size: 17 residues. J gave up 4 bases and V 4 bases, and 13 bases lay outside the gene matches. The germline V gene encodes CDR1 SGDLS and CDR2 YYNGEE. CDR3 nucleotide sequence: TGTGCCAGCAGCATAGGTAGGGGAAGCGGGGGTTACAATGAGCAGTTCTTC. Protein: CASSIGRGSGGYNEQFF.

The chain uses TRBV9 and TRBJ2-1; D is unresolved. CDR1 SGDLS and CDR2 YYNGEE come from the germline V gene. V lost 1 base and J 2 bases, leaving 13 bases between the germline ends. CDR3 size: 16 residues. CDR3 loop: CASSVTSGFAYNEQFF. The CDR3 coding sequence is TGTGCCAGCAGCGTAACGTCAGGATTCGCCTACAATGAGCAGTTCTTC.

The chain joins TRBV4-3 to TRBJ2-1; the match to TRBD2 covers 11 bases. The junction had 14 bases not matched to a gene; V was cut back by 4 bases and J by 6 bases. Germline values: CDR1 LGHNA, CDR2 YSLEER. CDR3 length: 18 amino acids. The CDR3 DNA reads TGCGCCAGCAGCCGAGAGTTACCCGGGACTAGCGGAGCCAATGAGCAGTTCTTC. Amino acids: CASSRELPGTSGANEQFF.

The chain uses TRBV5-1 and TRBJ1-1; tentatively, D is TRBD1 (5 bases). CDR3 size: 13 residues. Germline V gene lookup returns CDR1 SGHRS and CDR2 YFSETQ. Trimming removed 3 bases from V and 6 bases from J, with 12 bases in between. In DNA, the CDR3 is TGCGCCAGCAGCTCCCCGGACATGGCTGAAGCTTTCTTT. It codes for CASSSPDMAEAFF.

The chain is built from TRBV7-2 and TRBJ2-2, with a tentative D call TRBD1 (6 bases). In germline, CDR1 is SGHTA, CDR2 FQGNSA. V lost 5 bases to trimming and J lost 6 bases, with 10 bases between them. The CDR3 spans 13 residues. CDR3 nucleotides: TGTGCCAGCAGCCCCACAGGGCCCGGGGAGCTGTTTTTT. It encodes CASSPTGPGELFF.

The V and J genes are TRBV7-9 and TRBJ2-1; 7 bases align to TRBD2. V was clipped by 5 bases and J by 7 bases; unmatched bases: 2. There are 12 residues in the CDR3. Germline V gene lookup returns CDR1 SEHNR and CDR2 FQNEAQ (reference sequence). For the CDR3, the DNA is TGTGCCAGCAGCCGGGGGGAAAATGAGCAGTTCTTC. This codes for CASSRGENEQFF.

The chain combines TRBV6-6 with TRBJ2-1, with D uncertain. CDR3 length: 14 amino acids. V dropped 0 bases and J dropped 8 bases, with 11 bases sitting between them. Per the germline V gene, CDR1 is MNHNY and CDR2 is SVGAGI (reference sequence). The chain's CDR3 is CASSYSEVNDEQFF. CDR3 DNA: TGTGCCAGCAGTTACTCAGAGGTTAACGATGAGCAGTTCTTC.

The chain is built from TRBV4-1 and TRBJ2-7, with D hard to call. Germline V gene sequence: CDR1 MGHRA, CDR2 YSYEKL. The V end lost 1 base, the J end lost 6 bases, and 10 bases lay between the germline ends. The CDR3 is 13 residues long. The CDR3, as DNA: TGCGCCAGCAGCCAAGCACCTGAGTTCGAGCAGTACTTC. Its translation: CASSQAPEFEQYF.